This T cell receptor beta chain was sequenced for a study of tumor and adjacent non-tumor tissue in lung cancer. About the research overall: Samples averaged roughly 4 million productive TCRbeta reads each. The study, taken as a whole, reports: Top 100 clones took a larger repertoire share in normal lung.

No cell sorting was done before RNA was extracted from the tissue. This clonotype was detected once. Its specificity is not known. As the CDR3 is not closed by the conserved phenylalanine or tryptophan, this likely results from a read error. The library came from three nested PCR rounds adapted from ARM-PCR protocols. TCRdb called the multiplex PCR reads again in MiXCR, with one record for every CDR3 protein. The data contain 75,000 to 95,000 distinct CDR3 sequences, roughly 72% of them seen just once; the ten biggest clones take up approximately 10%. Sequenced: lung tumor tissue. This clonotype was sampled from a woman aged 40 to 50 with non-small cell lung cancer.

Here the CDR3 DNA reads TGTGCCAGCGTCCCCGGGACTGGGACCATAGATACGCAGTATTCT. This encodes CASVPGTGTIDTQYS. This rearrangement joins TRBV28 to TRBJ2-3; perhaps TRBD2 as D (6 bases). The V gene's germline CDR1 is MDHEN and CDR2 SYDVKM. Trimming took 8 bases from V and 5 from J, leaving 20 bases between them. The CDR3 covers 15 residues.